The rows below give T cell receptor beta chains drawn from one sample of a study of response to subunit inactivated influenza vaccine. TCRdb reanalysed the RT-PCR reads using MiXCR and keeps one entry per CDR3 protein. The sample lists approximately 700,000 distinct CDR3 sequences; approximately 15% were seen once. The source material was PBMCs from blood, sampled around two weeks before vaccination. The receptors here all came from a man aged 50 to 60 who received an inactivated influenza vaccine. Both conserved end residues are part of each CDR3. The order of the fields is clone size, J gene, D gene, V gene, CDR3 protein, CDR3 DNA. The D gene is left open where the match is weak. Expanded clones are given a class, and other clones once, few, many or no size at all.

- TRBJ2-1 - TRBV5-1 CASSLAFSSGTAETQFF TGCGCCAGCAGCTTGGCGTTCTCGTCAGGCACGGCGGAGACCCAGTTCTTC
few TRBJ2-3 - TRBV7-9 CACNAGSGSTDTQYF TGTGCCTGCAACGCGGGATCGGGTAGCACAGATACGCAGTATTTT
few TRBJ1-3 - TRBV29-1 CSVAMSVPGNTIYF TGCAGCGTTGCAATGTCAGTCCCTGGAAACACCATATATTTT
- TRBJ2-5 - TRBV5-6 CASSLQTGVGTQYF TGTGCCAGCAGCTTGCAGACGGGCGTCGGGACCCAGTACTTC
few TRBJ1-6 - TRBV27 CASSLNPGQIYNSPLHF TGTGCCAGCAGTCTCAACCCCGGGCAGATTTATAATTCACCCCTCCACTTT
- TRBJ1-5 TRBD1 TRBV7-9 CASISKQGNGDQPQHF TGTGCCAGCATCTCTAAACAGGGGAATGGGGATCAGCCCCAGCATTTT
- TRBJ2-1 - TRBV4-1 CASSRISGLYNEQFF TGCGCCAGCAGCAGAATCTCCGGACTTTACAATGAGCAGTTCTTC
- TRBJ2-7 - TRBV6-2/TRBV6-3 CASSYSGGYYEQYF TGTGCCAGCAGTTACTCCGGCGGATACTACGAGCAGTACTTC
many TRBJ2-1 TRBD2 TRBV5-1 CASGLASSSYNEQFF TGCGCCAGCGGACTAGCGTCCAGCTCCTACAATGAGCAGTTCTTC
few TRBJ1-5 - TRBV4-1 CASSQFFGSFNQPQHF TGCGCCAGCAGCCAATTTTTCGGGTCTTTCAATCAGCCCCAGCATTTT
few TRBJ2-1 TRBD2 TRBV7-3 CASSLTGTSSHNEQFF TGTGCCAGCAGCCTAACCGGGACTAGCTCTCACAATGAGCAGTTCTTC
many TRBJ1-2 - TRBV27 CASSLTDNYGYTF TGTGCCAGCAGTTTAACAGATAACTATGGCTACACCTTC
- TRBJ2-1 TRBD2 TRBV3-1 CASSQDPSGSYNEQFF TGTGCCAGCAGCCAAGATCCCAGCGGGAGCTACAATGAGCAGTTCTTC
- TRBJ2-2 - TRBV2 CASSGGHRGNTGELFF TGTGCCAGCAGTGGGGGACACCGGGGAAACACCGGGGAGCTGTTTTTT
- TRBJ1-1 - TRBV27 CASRLRVFTEAFF TGTGCCAGCCGCCTCAGGGTTTTCACTGAAGCTTTCTTT
- TRBJ2-1 - TRBV3-1 CASSQRGLNEQFF TGTGCCAGCAGCCAGCGAGGACTCAATGAGCAGTTCTTC
few TRBJ2-5 TRBD2 TRBV24-1 CATSDRGLVAGDQETQYF TGTGCCACCAGTGATCGGGGCCTCGTAGCGGGGGATCAAGAGACCCAGTACTTC
few TRBJ1-3 - TRBV5-1 CASSLELRGNTIYF TGCGCCAGCAGCTTGGAACTGAGGGGAAACACCATATATTTT
- TRBJ2-7 TRBD2 TRBV14 CASSPSLAGALYEQYF TGTGCCAGCAGCCCCTCCCTAGCGGGGGCCCTCTACGAGCAGTACTTC
few TRBJ1-2 - TRBV7-2 CASSYGLTSRNYGYTF TGTGCCAGCAGCTACGGCCTCACGTCCCGAAACTATGGCTACACCTTC
many TRBJ1-3 - TRBV9 CASSVGLNSGNTIYF TGTGCCAGCAGCGTTGGACTCAACTCTGGAAACACCATATATTTT
few TRBJ2-7 - TRBV10-3 CAISESKAGPYF TGTGCCATCAGTGAGTCGAAGGCGGGTCCGTACTTC
few TRBJ2-5 TRBD2 TRBV5-1 CASSPGTSLETQYF TGCGCCAGCAGCCCTGGGACTAGTTTGGAGACCCAGTACTTC
- TRBJ2-3 TRBD1 TRBV7-9 CASSIDRGLADTQYF TGTGCCAGCAGCATCGACAGGGGGCTGGCAGATACGCAGTATTTT
- TRBJ2-7 - TRBV12-3/TRBV12-4 CASRISGRTREQYF TGTGCCAGCAGGATCAGTGGCCGGACGCGTGAGCAGTACTTC
- TRBJ2-7 TRBD1 TRBV20-1 CSARDDRGTYEQYF TGCAGTGCTAGAGATGACAGGGGAACCTACGAGCAGTACTTC
- TRBJ2-7 - TRBV5-1 CASSLTSAYEQYF TGCGCCAGCAGCTTGACGTCGGCCTACGAGCAGTACTTC
- TRBJ1-4 - TRBV6-5 CASSYRGCGEKLFF TGTGCCAGCAGTTACAGGGGGTGCGGTGAAAAACTGTTTTTT
few TRBJ2-5 - TRBV18 CASSPRSGSIETQYF TGTGCCAGCTCACCACGTAGCGGATCAATAGAGACCCAGTACTTC
many TRBJ2-3 TRBD1 TRBV30 CAWKGGALGDTQYF TGTGCCTGGAAAGGGGGCGCTTTGGGTGATACGCAGTATTTT
many TRBJ2-1 TRBD1 TRBV27 CASSVGTGGNNEQFF TGTGCCAGCAGTGTAGGGACAGGGGGTAACAATGAGCAGTTCTTC
few TRBJ1-4 TRBD1 TRBV5-1 CASRDTGVNEKLFF TGCGCCAGCAGGGACACAGGGGTTAATGAAAAACTGTTTTTT
few TRBJ2-1 TRBD1 TRBV7-2 CASSLEGQGAYNEQFF TGTGCCAGCAGCTTAGAGGGACAGGGGGCATACAATGAGCAGTTCTTC
- TRBJ2-5 - TRBV6-5 CASSYSGGTNQETQYF TGTGCCAGCAGTTACTCGGGGGGAACCAACCAAGAGACCCAGTACTTC